Following are 28 T cell receptor beta chains from one sample sequenced in a study of OX40 agonist ivuxolimab in advanced cancers. TCRdb keeps only in-frame clones here, not all; method: immunoSEQ multiplex PCR. The profile covers tens of thousands of clones, with about 87% appearing a single time and around 7.4% taken by the ten largest. The sample consisted of CD4+ or CD8+ T cells sorted from blood, taken in a trial of the OX40 agonist ivuxolimab. The origin of the receptors is an adult with an advanced solid tumor such as melanoma, head and neck, liver or kidney cancer.

The chain is built from TRBV4-2 and TRBJ1-2; D might be TRBD1 (6 bases). Germline CDR1 and CDR2: LGHNA and YNFKEQ. The CDR3 sequence is 14 residues long. V lost 3 bases, J lost 4 bases, and 12 bases lay in between. CDR3 in amino acids: CASSHDTGPYGYTF. For the CDR3, the DNA is TGTGCCAGCAGCCACGATACAGGGCCCTATGGCTACACCTTC.

The V call is TRBV25-1, the J call TRBJ2-7; the match to TRBD2 covers 9 bases. Trimming cost V 4 bases and J 4 bases; bases outside gene matches: 11. The germline V gene has CDR1 MGHDK and CDR2 SYGVNS. The CDR3 length is 16 residues. CDR3 DNA sequence: TGTGCCAGCAGTGGCTCTCAGCGGGAGGTCCCATACGAGCAGTACTTC. Its translation: CASSGSQREVPYEQYF.

This rearrangement joins TRBV19 to TRBJ1-2; TRBD1 might be the D (6 bases). The CDR3 has 12 amino acids. The ends were cut back, 5 bases at V and 14 bases at J, with 18 bases in the middle. Germline values: CDR1 LNHDA, CDR2 SQIVND (reference sequence). The CDR3 coding sequence is TGTGCCAGTAGTTTTACAGGGCCCCACCCAACCTTC. This sequence encodes CASSFTGPHPTF.

The rearrangement uses TRBV27 and TRBJ2-1; D gene ambiguous. Deletions cut 8 bases from V and 4 bases from J, with 6 bases between. CDR1 and CDR2 from the germline V gene are MNHEY and SMNVEV (reference sequence). The CDR3 spans 11 residues. The CDR3 is CASAQYNEQFF. CDR3 in DNA: TGTGCCAGCGCACAATACAATGAGCAGTTCTTC.

The rearrangement joins TRBV2 to TRBJ1-3; maybe TRBD1 (5 bases). V was cut by 4 bases and J by 0 bases, with 10 bases left in between. Germline V CDR1 and CDR2: SNHLY, FYNNEI. The CDR3 length is 15 residues. The DNA for the CDR3 is TGTGCCAGCAGTGCAGGGTTTGTCTCTGGAAACACCATATATTTT. This codes for CASSAGFVSGNTIYF.

This rearrangement joins TRBV27 to TRBJ2-1; D unclear. The CDR3 is 16 residues long. Trimming stripped 0 bases from V and 4 bases from J, with 13 bases between. The germline V gene has CDR1 MNHEY and CDR2 SMNVEV (reference sequence). The DNA for the CDR3 is TGTGCCAGCAGTTTATCGAACTCCCCCTGGTACAATGAGCAGTTCTTC. Its translation is CASSLSNSPWYNEQFF.

A remark on this clone: A junction end diverges from the germline sequence, so it may reflect a read error. Other DNA sequences in the same sample also yield this CDR3. This chain uses TRBV14 with TRBJ2-7; D could derive from TRBD1 or TRBD2 (5 bases each). Germline loops: CDR1 SGHDN, CDR2 FVKESK. This CDR3 contains 14 residues. DNA for the CDR3: TGTGCCAGCAGCCGCCTGAGTGGGGGAGCGACAGCGGACTTC. Translated: CASSRLSGGATADF.

The genes are TRBV7-9 and TRBJ2-7, with D perhaps TRBD2 (5 bases). The CDR3 runs 12 residues. From germline, CDR1 is SEHNR and CDR2 FQNEAQ (reference sequence). Trimming took off 5 bases at V and 1 base at J, with 6 bases between the two ends. As DNA, the CDR3 is TGTGCCAGCAGCCGGGGATCCTACGAGCAGTACTTC. Amino acids: CASSRGSYEQYF.

This clone was picked up a small number of times. The gene calls are TRBV2 and TRBJ2-1, with D uncertain. The CDR3 consists of 14 residues. Germline V gives CDR1 SNHLY, CDR2 FYNNEI. Trimming stripped 4 bases from V and 2 bases from J, with 9 bases between. CDR3 DNA sequence: TGTGCCAGCAGTGGATCCACCCCCTACAATGAGCAGTTCTTC. Translation gives CASSGSTPYNEQFF.

Regarding this clone: Germline is not matched at one junction end, which may reflect a read error. The V and J genes are TRBV5-1 and TRBJ2-7, with TRBD1 matching over 8 bases. The germline CDR1 and CDR2 sequences are SGHRS and YFSETQ. The CDR3 is 14 amino acids. CDR3 DNA: TGCGCCAGCACCTTGGACAGGGCGAATCACGAGCAGTACTTC. This encodes CASTLDRANHEQYF.

The genes are TRBV7-6 and TRBJ2-5, with 11 bases identical to TRBD2. CDR3 length: 19 residues. Germline assignment: CDR1 SGHVS and CDR2 FNYEAQ. The V gene end was trimmed by 5 bases and the J gene end by 2 bases; junction bases not matched to a gene: 16. The CDR3, as DNA: TGTGCCAGCAGCCCCGGGAGGACGGGGACTAGCGGAAAACAAGAGACCCAGTACTTC. Translated: CASSPGRTGTSGKQETQYF.

The chain employs TRBV18 and TRBJ1-2; D remains ambiguous. Trimming took off 0 bases at V and 4 bases at J, with 9 bases between the two ends. The CDR3 is 14 residues long. The germline V gene encodes CDR1 KGHSH and CDR2 LQKENI. CDR3 bases: TGTGCCAGCTCACCACCGGTGGCGACCTATGGCTACACCTTC. Its translation is CASSPPVATYGYTF. The entire variable domain, with the rest obtained from reference TRBV18 and TRBJ1-2, is as follows: NAGVMQNPRHLVRRRGQEARLRCSPMKGHSHVYWYRQLPEEGLKFMVYLQKENIIDESGMPKERFSAEFPKEGPSILRIQQVVRGDSAAYFCASSPPVATYGYTFGSGTRLTVV.

The V gene is TRBV4-1, the J gene TRBJ2-1; 13 bases are a match to TRBD2. The length of the CDR3 is 17 residues. The ends lost 4 bases at V and 7 bases at J; junction bases unmatched: 10. CDR1 is MGHRA, CDR2 YSYEKL, per germline. In nucleotides, the CDR3 is TGCGCCAGCAGCCCATACCACGGACTAGCGGGAGCTAATGAGCAGTTCTTC. It translates to CASSPYHGLAGANEQFF.

The chain is built from TRBV5-6 and TRBJ2-7, with D possibly being TRBD1 (6 bases). The CDR3 totals 11 residues. CDR1 is SGHDT and CDR2 is YYEEEE in the germline V gene. V lost 7 bases, J lost 3 bases, and 8 bases lay in between. The CDR3 DNA is TGTGCCAGCGCGGACAGCTACGAGCAGTACTTC. It specifies CASADSYEQYF.

The gene calls are TRBV6-5 and TRBJ1-5; 9 nucleotides align to TRBD1. This CDR3 is built from 15 residues. V dropped 6 bases and J dropped 7; count of bases not matched to a gene: 10. Germline values: CDR1 MNHEY, CDR2 SVGAGI. The CDR3, as DNA: TGTGCCAGCAGACGATCCGGGACAGGGTGGCAGCCCCAGCATTTT. It codes for CASRRSGTGWQPQHF.

V usage is TRBV28 and J usage is TRBJ2-7; 11 bases match TRBD2. V shed 6 bases and J 4 bases; nucleotides not matched to a gene: 11. The CDR3 has 16 residues. Germline CDR1 reads MDHEN; CDR2 reads SYDVKM. The DNA for the CDR3 is TGTGCCAGCAGGACGCTCTCTAGCGGGAGGCAGTACGAGCAGTACTTC. Its translation: CASRTLSSGRQYEQYF.

V gene TRBV4-2 combines with J gene TRBJ2-7; TRBD2 might be the D (6 bases). V was clipped by 0 bases and J by 4 bases, with 13 bases between them. CDR3 length: 15 amino acids. The germline gives CDR1 LGHNA, CDR2 YNFKEQ. The CDR3 region is CASSQDLRLAYEQYF. The CDR3 bases are TGTGCCAGCAGCCAAGATTTGAGGCTAGCGTACGAGCAGTACTTC.

This clone was seen only a few times. The gene calls are TRBV19 and TRBJ1-5, with D unclear. Trimming left V 4 bases short and J 2 bases short, with 18 bases between. Germline CDR1 is LNHDA and CDR2 is SQIVND (reference sequence). CDR3 length: 17 residues. The CDR3 spells CASSKYPLSRGNQPQHF. CDR3 nucleotide sequence: TGTGCCAGTAGTAAGTACCCCCTAAGTAGGGGCAATCAGCCCCAGCATTTT. The variable domain in full, completed from reference TRBV19 and TRBJ1-5, reads DGGITQSPKYLFRKEGQNVTLSCEQNLNHDAMYWYRQDPGQGLRLIYYSQIVNDFQKGDIAEGYSVSREKKESFPLTVTSAQKNPTAFYLCASSKYPLSRGNQPQHFGDGTRLSIL.

The chain couples TRBV11-3 to TRBJ1-3, with a possible D match to TRBD1 (5 bases). The CDR3 runs 15 residues. Trimming removed 0 bases at V and 5 bases at J, with 11 bases between. Germline CDR1 and CDR2: SGHNT and YENEEA. The CDR3, as DNA: TGTGCCAGCAGCTTAGAAGGAGGGGTGCGAAACACCATATATTTT. Encoded protein: CASSLEGGVRNTIYF.

In the case of this clone: Germline is not matched at one junction end, which may reflect a read error. The V gene is TRBV5-4, the J gene TRBJ2-1; weak D call: TRBD2 (6 bases). In germline, CDR1 is SGHNT, CDR2 YYREEE (reference sequence). The CDR3 totals 13 residues. CDR3 nucleotides: TGTGCCAGCCCGGGACTTCTCCACAAGGAGCAGTTCTTC. Translating gives CASPGLLHKEQFF.

The chain combines TRBV27 with TRBJ2-7; 10 nucleotides align to TRBD1. Germline CDR1 reads MNHEY; CDR2 reads SMNVEV (reference sequence). The CDR3 covers 18 residues. V trimming: 3 bases; J trimming: 2 bases; junction bases outside the gene matches: 13. CDR3 in DNA: TGTGCCAGCAGTTTGGTCGGGACAGGGGCCCCTAGTACCTACGAGCAGTACTTC. Amino acids: CASSLVGTGAPSTYEQYF.

The chain uses TRBV7-3 and TRBJ2-7; 7 bases agree with TRBD1. CDR3 length: 13 residues. The ends lost 5 bases at V and 8 bases at J; junction bases unmatched: 9. CDR1 and CDR2 (germline): SGHTA, FQGTGA. The CDR3, as DNA: TGTGCCAGCAGCGTCACAGGGGAAGGAAAGCAGTACTTC. It codes for CASSVTGEGKQYF. Variable domain in full (rest from reference TRBV7-3 and TRBJ2-7): GAGVSQTPSNKVTEKGKYVELRCDPISGHTALYWYRQSLGQGPEFLIYFQGTGAADDSGLPNDRFFAVRPEGSVSTLKIQRTERGDSAVYLCASSVTGEGKQYFGPGTRLTVT.

This chain uses TRBV5-6 with TRBJ1-1; D is unresolved. V lost 0 bases, J lost 4 bases, and 7 bases lay in between. CDR1 and CDR2 from the germline V gene are SGHDT and YYEEEE. CDR3 length equals 13 residues. CDR3 residues: CASSLGLGTEAFF. The CDR3 nucleotides are TGTGCCAGCAGCTTGGGCCTGGGCACTGAAGCTTTCTTT.

This clone has just one count. The chain has TRBV19 and TRBJ2-1; 9 nucleotides line up with TRBD2. Trimming cost V 5 bases and J 9 bases; bases outside gene matches: 2. There are 12 residues in the CDR3. From germline, CDR1 is LNHDA and CDR2 SQIVND (reference sequence). DNA for the CDR3: TGTGCCAGTAGTGGAGCGGGGGGTGAGCAGTTCTTC. Its protein is CASSGAGGEQFF.

This sequence joins TRBV5-4 and TRBJ2-2; 11 bases line up with TRBD2. V was pared by 0 bases and J by 7 bases, with 8 bases of the junction left unmatched. CDR1 is SGHNT, CDR2 YYREEE, per germline (reference sequence). The CDR3 is made up of 17 amino acids. The CDR3 here is CASSLAKLAGDLGELFF. The CDR3 DNA reads as TGTGCCAGCAGCTTGGCCAAACTAGCGGGAGATCTCGGGGAGCTGTTTTTT.

CDR3 amino acids: CASSGAWDGYTF. The CDR3 DNA sequence: TGTGCCAGCAGCGGGGCCTGGGATGGCTACACCTTC. V usage is TRBV9 and J usage is TRBJ1-2; D gene unclear. The CDR3 has 12 amino acids. The germline V and J ends were trimmed by 3 bases and 6 bases, with 9 bases remaining between them. The germline CDR1 and CDR2 sequences are SGDLS and YYNGEE.

V gene TRBV5-8 combines with J gene TRBJ1-4, with D hard to call. Germline CDR1 is SGHTS and CDR2 is YDEGEE. V lost 3 bases to trimming and J lost 5 bases, with 11 bases between them. The CDR3 length is 14 residues. The CDR3 sequence: CASSSSPQNEKLFF. In DNA, the CDR3 is TGTGCCAGCAGCTCTTCACCCCAAAATGAAAAACTGTTTTTT.

CDR3 sequence: CAISESGYEQYF. The CDR3 nucleotides read TGTGCCATCAGTGAGTCTGGATACGAGCAGTACTTC. The chain has TRBV10-3 and TRBJ2-5; D is uncertain. The better agreement between TRBJ2-7 and the DNA end casts doubt on the J call. This CDR3 region has 12 residues. Germline V gene sequence: CDR1 ENHRY, CDR2 SYGVKD.